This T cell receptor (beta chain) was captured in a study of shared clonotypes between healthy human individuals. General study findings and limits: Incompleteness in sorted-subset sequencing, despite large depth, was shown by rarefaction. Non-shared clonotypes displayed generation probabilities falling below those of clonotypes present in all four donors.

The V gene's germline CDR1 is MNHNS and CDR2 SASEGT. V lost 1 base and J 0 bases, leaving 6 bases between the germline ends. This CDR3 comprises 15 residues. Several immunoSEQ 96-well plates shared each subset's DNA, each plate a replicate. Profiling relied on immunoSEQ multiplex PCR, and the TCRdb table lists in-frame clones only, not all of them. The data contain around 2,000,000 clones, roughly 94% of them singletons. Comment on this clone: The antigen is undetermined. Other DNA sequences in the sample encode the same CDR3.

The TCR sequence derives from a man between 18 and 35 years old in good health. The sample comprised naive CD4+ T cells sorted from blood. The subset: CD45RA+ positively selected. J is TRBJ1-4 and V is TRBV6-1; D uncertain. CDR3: CASSEGGATNEKLFF. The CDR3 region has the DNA TGTGCCAGCAGTGAAGGTGGGGCAACTAATGAAAAACTGTTTTTT.